Shown below are 27 T cell receptor beta chains from a single sample sequenced in a study of T-cell memory formation after mild COVID-19. TCRdb recomputed calls from the 5' RACE reads with MiXCR, one row per CDR3 protein. The table has about 340,000 distinct CDR3 sequences, around 21% seen once. The sample was PBMCs or a T cell subset sorted from them (not recorded which). All receptors come from an adult woman who had mild COVID-19 (a few samples of this study predate the infection). Cell type and time point are not known.

This clonotype showed up just a few times. The chain is built from TRBV7-2 and TRBJ2-5; D gene ambiguous. The V end lost 4 bases, the J end lost 1 base, and 13 bases lay between the germline ends. The CDR3 runs 15 residues. Germline V gene lookup returns CDR1 SGHTA and CDR2 FQGNSA. The CDR3 reads CASSSRRAGQETQYF. Written as DNA, the CDR3 is TGTGCCAGCAGCTCCCGTCGTGCAGGCCAAGAGACCCAGTACTTC.

Only a few counts were recorded for this clonotype. The chain carries TRBV20-1 and TRBJ1-1; 7 bases are a match to TRBD1. Looked up from germline, CDR1 is DFQATT and CDR2 is SNEGSKA (reference sequence). The CDR3 totals 13 residues. V dropped 6 bases and J dropped 2; count of bases not matched to a gene: 6. The CDR3 nucleotides are TGCAGTGCGGCCGGGACAGATAACACTGAAGCTTTCTTT. This translates into CSAAGTDNTEAFF.

The chain employs TRBV14 and TRBJ2-3; maybe TRBD2 (5 bases). V was cut by 5 bases and J by 0 bases, with 12 bases left in between. Germline V gene data show CDR1 as SGHDN and CDR2 as FVKESK. The CDR3 sequence is 15 residues long. CDR3 sequence reads: CASSARAGSTDTQYF. For the CDR3, the DNA is TGTGCCAGCAGCGCTCGGGCGGGTAGCACAGATACGCAGTATTTT.

The table lists this clonotype with a few counts. This chain connects TRBV5-8 to TRBJ1-1; TRBD1 aligns across 8 bases. With 4 bases clipped from V and 5 bases from J, the junction kept 10 bases outside the gene matches. Germline-derived CDR1 and CDR2 are SGHTS and YDEGEE. This CDR3 comprises 15 residues. The CDR3 region has the DNA TGTGCCAGCAGCCGTACAGGGGGGAGAGGGACTGAAGCTTTCTTT. It specifies CASSRTGGRGTEAFF.

The V and J genes are TRBV9 and TRBJ2-6; the D call may be TRBD1 or TRBD2 (5 bases each). CDR1 is SGDLS, CDR2 YYNGEE, per germline. The germline V and J ends were trimmed by 3 bases and 5 bases, with 24 bases remaining between them. This CDR3 region has 19 residues. CDR3 DNA: TGTGCCAGCAGCGAGTCGGCTCCGGGACCCTGGACGAGGGCCAACGTCCTGACTTTC. It translates to CASSESAPGPWTRANVLTF. Drawing the rest from reference TRBV9 and TRBJ2-6, the complete variable domain is DSGVTQTPKHLITATGQRVTLRCSPRSGDLSVYWYQQSLDQGLQFLIQYYNGEERAKGNILERFSAQQFPDLHSELNLSSLELGDSALYFCASSESAPGPWTRANVLTFGAGSRLTVL.

The J gene is TRBJ1-1, the V gene TRBV5-4, with D unresolved. The CDR3 runs 12 residues. Germline lookup yields CDR1 SGHNT and CDR2 YYREEE (reference sequence). With 5 bases removed from V and 5 bases from J, the gap between germline ends came to 10 bases. CDR3 loop: CASSSGSTEAFF. The CDR3 coding sequence is TGTGCCAGCAGTTCTGGGAGTACTGAAGCTTTCTTT.

A few counts support this clonotype. The chain combines TRBV20-1 with TRBJ2-7, with D possibly being TRBD1 or TRBD2 (5 bases each). CDR3 length equals 14 residues. The germline gives CDR1 DFQATT, CDR2 SNEGSKA (reference sequence). The V gene lost 4 bases and the J gene lost 0 bases, with 13 bases spanning the gap. The CDR3: CSATGTDRSYEQYF. As DNA, the CDR3 is TGCAGTGCTACCGGGACCGATCGCTCCTACGAGCAGTACTTC.

At least ten counts were recorded for this clonotype. The V and J genes are TRBV7-2 and TRBJ2-2; a possible D gene is TRBD2 (6 bases). Germline loops: CDR1 SGHTA, CDR2 FQGNSA. The CDR3 is made up of 16 amino acids. Trimming shortened V by 2 bases and J by 0 bases, and 10 bases separated the two germline ends. CDR3 nucleotide sequence: TGTGCCAGCAGCTTAAGGCGGGGCGCGAACACCGGGGAGCTGTTTTTT. Translation gives CASSLRRGANTGELFF.

This chain uses TRBV7-3 with TRBJ2-1; perhaps D is TRBD1 or TRBD2 (6 bases each). The CDR3 is 16 amino acids. V lost 2 bases and J lost 0, with 11 bases in between. CDR1 is SGHTA, CDR2 FQGTGA, per germline. CDR3 coding DNA: TGTGCCAGCAGCTTAGCGAGGGGGGCCTCCTACAATGAGCAGTTCTTC. It codes for CASSLARGASYNEQFF.

The sample holds many counts of this clonotype. V gene TRBV7-3 combines with J gene TRBJ2-7, with 8 nucleotides matching TRBD1. V lost 5 bases, J lost 3 bases, and 3 bases stayed unmatched. The CDR3 is made up of 13 amino acids. Germline loops: CDR1 SGHTA, CDR2 FQGTGA. The CDR3 loop is CASSPDRGYEQYF. The CDR3 nucleotides read TGTGCCAGCAGCCCCGACAGGGGCTACGAGCAGTACTTC.

The CDR3 nucleotides read TGCGCCAGCAGCCACCTGGGGAGAGAGGGCTCCTACAATGAGCAGTTCTTC. Protein product: CASSHLGREGSYNEQFF. The chain couples TRBV4-1 to TRBJ2-1; possibly TRBD2 for D (5 bases). Germline-derived CDR1 and CDR2 are MGHRA and YSYEKL. The CDR3 has 17 residues. V lost 3 bases and J 0 bases, leaving 15 bases between the germline ends.

This clonotype has a count of ten or more. The chain combines TRBV29-1 with TRBJ2-1; 7 nucleotides align to TRBD1. This CDR3 has 14 amino acids. Germline loops: CDR1 SQVTM, CDR2 ANQGSEA. After removal of 3 bases from V and 9 bases from J, the junction contained 11 bases not matched to a gene. The CDR3 sequence: CSVDGSQGDFEQFF. The CDR3 DNA reads as TGCAGCGTTGATGGGTCCCAGGGGGATTTTGAGCAGTTCTTC.

This clonotype showed up just a few times. The chain joins TRBV7-2 to TRBJ2-3; no definite D call. Germline CDR1 SGHTA, CDR2 FQGNSA. V gave up 3 bases and J gave up 2 bases, with 6 bases separating them. The CDR3 totals 13 residues. CDR3 in amino acids: CASSFQVTDTQYF. In DNA form, the CDR3 reads TGTGCCAGCAGCTTTCAGGTCACAGATACGCAGTATTTT.

The V call is TRBV24-1, the J call TRBJ2-1; D is possibly TRBD1 or TRBD2 (5 bases each). CDR3 length equals 13 residues. Deletions cut 7 bases from V and 7 bases from J, with 13 bases between. Per germline, CDR1 KGHDR and CDR2 SFDVKD. CDR3 in DNA: TGTGCCACCAGCTTAAATTGGGGGAATGAGCAGTTCTTC. Its protein product is CATSLNWGNEQFF.

This clonotype has more than one count but fewer than ten. V usage is TRBV5-1 and J usage is TRBJ2-7; no definite D call. The CDR3 contains 13 residues. V lost 1 base and J 5 bases, leaving 10 bases between the germline ends. The germline V gene encodes CDR1 SGHRS and CDR2 YFSETQ. CDR3 nucleotide sequence: TGCGCCAGCAGCTTGCCAACAAGCAACGAGCAGTACTTC. As protein: CASSLPTSNEQYF.

The chain uses TRBV20-1 and TRBJ1-3; 7 bases match TRBD1. The CDR3 sequence is 14 residues long. The V gene's germline CDR1 is DFQATT and CDR2 SNEGSKA (reference sequence). Trimming cost V 2 bases and J 3 bases; bases outside gene matches: 4. The CDR3 DNA reads TGCAGTGCTAGAACTACAGGGGTTGGAAACACCATATATTTT. Translated: CSARTTGVGNTIYF.

The chain has TRBV20-1 and TRBJ1-1; possibly TRBD1 for D (6 bases). Per germline, CDR1 DFQATT and CDR2 SNEGSKA (reference sequence). The CDR3 is 15 amino acids. V dropped 1 base and J dropped 6 bases, with 18 bases sitting between them. CDR3 DNA: TGCAGTGCTAGAGCCGCGGGGGGCGCTTGGGCTGAAGCTTTCTTT. This codes for CSARAAGGAWAEAFF.

This clonotype was seen more than once but under ten times. The J gene is TRBJ2-7, the V gene TRBV7-3; TRBD1 is a possible D gene (5 bases). The length of the CDR3 is 16 residues. V was trimmed by 4 bases and J by 4 bases, leaving 20 bases between them. The germline gives CDR1 SGHTA, CDR2 FQGTGA. CDR3 nucleotides: TGTGCCAGCAGCTCTACGGCGTCAGGGAATCTATACGAGCAGTACTTC. Its protein product is CASSSTASGNLYEQYF.

This clonotype was observed a handful of times. The chain has TRBV7-9 and TRBJ2-7; D remains unclear. V gave up 5 bases and J gave up 2 bases, with 10 bases separating them. CDR1 and CDR2 from the germline V gene are SEHNR and FQNEAQ (reference sequence). This CDR3 has 13 residues. The CDR3 is CASSRRGAYEQYF. The CDR3, as DNA: TGTGCCAGCAGCCGGCGCGGAGCCTACGAGCAGTACTTC. The full variable domain, with the rest looked up from reference TRBV7-9 and TRBJ2-7, is DTGVSQNPRHKITKRGQNVTFRCDPISEHNRLYWYRQTLGQGPEFLTYFQNEAQLEKSRLLSDRFSAERPKGSFSTLEIQRTEQGDSAMYLCASSRRGAYEQYFGPGTRLTVT.

The CDR3 DNA reads TGTGCCACCCCCCTCGAGACAGGGCGGCGCGGGAGGGAATCCTACAATGAGCAGTTCTTC. Protein: CATPLETGRRGRESYNEQFF. This chain uses TRBV24-1 with TRBJ2-1; 9 bases align to TRBD2. The CDR3 spans 20 residues. V shed 9 bases and J 1 base; nucleotides not matched to a gene: 21. CDR1 and CDR2 from the germline V gene are KGHDR and SFDVKD.

The chain links TRBV14 to TRBJ2-3, with D unresolved. The ends were cut back, 0 bases at V and 0 bases at J, with 13 bases in the middle. Germline V lookup: CDR1 SGHDN, CDR2 FVKESK. The CDR3 covers 17 residues. CDR3 sequence reads: CASSQDWALSSTDTQYF. In DNA form, the CDR3 reads TGTGCCAGCAGCCAAGATTGGGCCCTCTCTAGCACAGATACGCAGTATTTT.

This clonotype was observed at least ten times. The J gene is TRBJ2-7, the V gene TRBV11-2; TRBD2 matches 7 bases. Per the germline V gene, CDR1 is SGHAT and CDR2 is FQNNGV. Trimming removed 0 bases from V and 4 bases from J; junction bases left unmatched: 9. This CDR3 spans 16 amino acids. The CDR3 region is CASSLDGFGGSYEQYF. The CDR3 DNA sequence: TGTGCCAGCAGCTTAGACGGATTCGGGGGGTCGTACGAGCAGTACTTC.

The sample holds many counts of this clonotype. V is TRBV20-1 and J is TRBJ2-1, with 10 nucleotides matching TRBD2. CDR3 length equals 14 residues. Germline CDR1 DFQATT, CDR2 SNEGSKA (reference sequence). V was pared by 1 base and J by 9 bases, with 6 bases of the junction left unmatched. CDR3 sequence reads: CSARGLAGASEQFF. The DNA of the CDR3 is TGCAGTGCTAGAGGTCTAGCGGGAGCGTCTGAGCAGTTCTTC.

A few counts support this clonotype. CDR3 amino acids: CASSSGGFGEKLFF. The CDR3 DNA sequence: TGTGCCAGCAGTTCCGGAGGTTTTGGTGAAAAACTGTTTTTT. The chain is built from TRBV12-3 or TRBV12-4 and TRBJ1-4; D is ambiguous. Trimming removed 4 bases at V and 7 bases at J, with 13 bases between. This CDR3 comprises 14 residues.

This clonotype turned up a few times. This rearrangement joins TRBV4-2 to TRBJ2-3; D is undetermined. V dropped 5 bases and J dropped 6 bases, with 9 bases sitting between them. Germline V lookup: CDR1 LGHNA, CDR2 YNFKEQ. This CDR3 is built from 12 residues. The CDR3 DNA reads as TGTGCCAGCAGCAGAGAGGAGGATACGCAGTATTTT. The encoded protein is CASSREEDTQYF.

The J gene is TRBJ2-7, the V gene TRBV6-5; TRBD2 matches at 14 bases. The CDR3 loop spans 19 amino acids. Germline CDR1 MNHEY, CDR2 SVGAGI. V was clipped by 5 bases and J by 0 bases; unmatched bases: 12. The CDR3 DNA is TGTGCCAGCAGTAGCCTCGGACTAGCGGGGGGCACCTCCTCCTACGAGCAGTACTTC. The encoded protein is CASSSLGLAGGTSSYEQYF.

The chain uses TRBV7-9 and TRBJ2-3, with 8 positions matching TRBD1. The germline CDR1 and CDR2 sequences are SEHNR and FQNEAQ (reference sequence). Trimming removed 6 bases from V and 4 bases from J; junction bases left unmatched: 9. This CDR3 region has 15 residues. Here the CDR3 DNA reads TGTGCCAGCAGTCAGGGGGCTAGCGTCCCAGATACGCAGTATTTT. Amino acids: CASSQGASVPDTQYF.